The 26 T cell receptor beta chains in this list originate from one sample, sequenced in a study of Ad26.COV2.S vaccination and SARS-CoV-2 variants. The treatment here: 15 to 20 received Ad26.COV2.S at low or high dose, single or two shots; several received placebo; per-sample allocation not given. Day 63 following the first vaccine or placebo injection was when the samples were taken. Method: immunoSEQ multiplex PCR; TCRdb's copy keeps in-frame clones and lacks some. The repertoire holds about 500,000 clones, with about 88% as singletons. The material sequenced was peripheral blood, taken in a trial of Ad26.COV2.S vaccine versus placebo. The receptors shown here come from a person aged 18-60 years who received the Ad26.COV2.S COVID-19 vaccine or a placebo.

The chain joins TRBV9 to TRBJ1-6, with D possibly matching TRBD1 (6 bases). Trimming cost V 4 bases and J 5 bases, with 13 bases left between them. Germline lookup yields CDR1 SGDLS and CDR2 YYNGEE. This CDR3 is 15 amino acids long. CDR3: CASSPRQANNSPLHF. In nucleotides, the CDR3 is TGTGCCAGCAGCCCCAGACAGGCCAATAATTCACCCCTCCACTTT.

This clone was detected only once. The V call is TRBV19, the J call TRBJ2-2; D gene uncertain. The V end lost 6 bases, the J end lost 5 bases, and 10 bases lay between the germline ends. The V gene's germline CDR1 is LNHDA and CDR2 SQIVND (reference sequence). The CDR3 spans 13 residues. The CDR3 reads CASSPQSTGELFF. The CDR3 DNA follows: TGTGCCAGTAGCCCCCAGAGTACCGGGGAGCTGTTTTTT.

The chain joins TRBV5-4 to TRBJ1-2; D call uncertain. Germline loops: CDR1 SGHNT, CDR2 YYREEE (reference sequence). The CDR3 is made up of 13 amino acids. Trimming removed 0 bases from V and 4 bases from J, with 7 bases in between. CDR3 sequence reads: CASSLERIYGYTF. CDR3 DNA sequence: TGTGCCAGCAGCTTGGAACGGATCTATGGCTACACCTTC.

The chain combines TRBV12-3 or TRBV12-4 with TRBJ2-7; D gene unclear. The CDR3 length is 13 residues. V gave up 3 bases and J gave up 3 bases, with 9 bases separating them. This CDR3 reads CASSLSSFYEQYF. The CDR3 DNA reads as TGTGCCAGCAGTTTGAGCAGCTTCTACGAGCAGTACTTC.

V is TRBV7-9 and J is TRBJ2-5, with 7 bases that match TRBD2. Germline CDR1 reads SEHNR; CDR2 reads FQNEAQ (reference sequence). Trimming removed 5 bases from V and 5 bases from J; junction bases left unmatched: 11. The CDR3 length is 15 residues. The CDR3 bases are TGTGCCAGCAGCGCATTAGCGGCGGGAGAGGAGACCCAGTACTTC. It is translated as CASSALAAGEETQYF.

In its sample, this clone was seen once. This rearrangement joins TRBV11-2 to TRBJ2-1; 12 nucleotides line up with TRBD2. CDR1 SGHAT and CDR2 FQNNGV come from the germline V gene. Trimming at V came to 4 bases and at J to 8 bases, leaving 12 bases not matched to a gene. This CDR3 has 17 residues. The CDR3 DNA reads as TGTGCCAGCAGCTCGAGGGGAGGACTAGCGGGAACCCATGAGCAGTTCTTC. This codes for CASSSRGGLAGTHEQFF.

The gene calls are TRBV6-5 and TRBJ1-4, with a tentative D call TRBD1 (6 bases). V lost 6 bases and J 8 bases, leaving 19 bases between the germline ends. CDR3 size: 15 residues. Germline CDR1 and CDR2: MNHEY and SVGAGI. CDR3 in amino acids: CASSYRSQGYEKLFF. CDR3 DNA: TGTGCCAGCAGCTACAGGTCGCAGGGGTACGAAAAACTGTTTTTT.

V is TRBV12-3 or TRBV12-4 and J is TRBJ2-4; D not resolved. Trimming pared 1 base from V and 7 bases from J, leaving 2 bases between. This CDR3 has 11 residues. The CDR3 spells CASSLENIQYF. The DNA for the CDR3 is TGTGCCAGCAGTTTAGAGAACATTCAGTACTTC.

The CDR3 loop is CASSGTGTVYGYTF. In nucleotides, the CDR3 is TGTGCCAGCAGCGGTACCGGGACAGTCTATGGCTACACCTTC. V is TRBV7-9 and J is TRBJ1-2; 7 bases are a match to TRBD1. The CDR3 covers 14 residues. V was clipped by 5 bases and J by 4 bases; unmatched bases: 7. Per the germline V gene, CDR1 is SEHNR and CDR2 is FQNEAQ (reference sequence).

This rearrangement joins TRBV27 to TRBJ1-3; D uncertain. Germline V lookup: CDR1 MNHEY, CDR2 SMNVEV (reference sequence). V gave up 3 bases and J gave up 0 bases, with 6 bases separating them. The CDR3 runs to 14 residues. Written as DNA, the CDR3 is TGTGCCAGCAGTTTTGGGTCCTCTGGAAACACCATATATTTT. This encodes CASSFGSSGNTIYF.

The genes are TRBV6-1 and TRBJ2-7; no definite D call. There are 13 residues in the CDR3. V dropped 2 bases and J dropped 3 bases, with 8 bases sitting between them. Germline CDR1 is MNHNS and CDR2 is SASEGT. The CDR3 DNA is TGTGCCAGCAGTGAAATGAGAAACTACGAGCAGTACTTC. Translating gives CASSEMRNYEQYF.

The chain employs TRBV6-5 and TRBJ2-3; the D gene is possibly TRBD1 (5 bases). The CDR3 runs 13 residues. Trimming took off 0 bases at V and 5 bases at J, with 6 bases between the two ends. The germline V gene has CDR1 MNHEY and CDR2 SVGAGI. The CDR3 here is CASSYSRVDTQYF. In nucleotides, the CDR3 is TGTGCCAGCAGTTACTCCAGGGTAGATACGCAGTATTTT.

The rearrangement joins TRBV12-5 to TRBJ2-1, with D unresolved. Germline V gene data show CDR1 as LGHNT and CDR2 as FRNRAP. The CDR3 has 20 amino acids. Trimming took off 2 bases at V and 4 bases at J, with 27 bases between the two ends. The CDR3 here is CASGLRPINDCPQKYNEQFF. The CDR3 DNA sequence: TGTGCTAGTGGTTTGCGACCGATTAACGACTGCCCCCAAAAGTACAATGAGCAGTTCTTC.

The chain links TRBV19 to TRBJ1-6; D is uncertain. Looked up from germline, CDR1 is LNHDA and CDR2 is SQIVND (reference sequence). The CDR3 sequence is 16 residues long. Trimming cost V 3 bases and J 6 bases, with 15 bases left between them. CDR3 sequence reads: CASSIWSPAGNSPLHF. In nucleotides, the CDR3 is TGTGCCAGTAGTATTTGGTCCCCTGCTGGTAATTCACCCCTCCACTTT.

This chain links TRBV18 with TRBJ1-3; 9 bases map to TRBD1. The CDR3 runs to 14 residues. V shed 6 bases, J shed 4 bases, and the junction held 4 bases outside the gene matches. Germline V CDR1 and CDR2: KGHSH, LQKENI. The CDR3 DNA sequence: TGTGCCAGCTCCCGGGACAGGGACGGAAACACCATATATTTT. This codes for CASSRDRDGNTIYF.

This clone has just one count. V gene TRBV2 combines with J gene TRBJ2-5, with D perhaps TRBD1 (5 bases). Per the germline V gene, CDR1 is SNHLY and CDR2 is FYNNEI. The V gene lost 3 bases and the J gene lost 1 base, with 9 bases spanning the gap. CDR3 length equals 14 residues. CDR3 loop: CASSDSTAQETQYF. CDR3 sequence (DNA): TGTGCCAGCAGTGACTCGACAGCCCAAGAGACCCAGTACTTC. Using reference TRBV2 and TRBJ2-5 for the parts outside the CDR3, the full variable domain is EPEVTQTPSHQVTQMGQEVILRCVPISNHLYFYWYRQILGQKVEFLVSFYNNEISEKSEIFDDQFSVERPDGSNFTLKIRSTKLEDSAMYFCASSDSTAQETQYFGPGTRLLVL.

The CDR3 bases are TGCGCCAGCAGCTTGGGGCAGGGCTATGAGCAGTTCTTC. Amino acids: CASSLGQGYEQFF. The rearrangement joins TRBV5-1 to TRBJ2-1; D is perhaps TRBD1 (5 bases). The CDR3 sequence is 13 residues long. The V gene's germline CDR1 is SGHRS and CDR2 YFSETQ. V dropped 0 bases and J dropped 8 bases, with 9 bases sitting between them.

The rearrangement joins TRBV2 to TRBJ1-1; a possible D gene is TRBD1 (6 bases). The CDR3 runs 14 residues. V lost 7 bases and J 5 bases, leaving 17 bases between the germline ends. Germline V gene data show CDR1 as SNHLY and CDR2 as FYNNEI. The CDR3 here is CASNQGLGETEAFF. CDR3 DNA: TGTGCCAGCAACCAGGGGTTGGGGGAAACTGAAGCTTTCTTT.

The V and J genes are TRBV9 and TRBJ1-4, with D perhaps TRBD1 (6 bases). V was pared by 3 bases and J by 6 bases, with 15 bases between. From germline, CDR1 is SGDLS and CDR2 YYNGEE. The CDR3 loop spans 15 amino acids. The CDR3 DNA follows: TGTGCCAGCAGCGGCCCGACAGGAGGTCATGAAAAACTGTTTTTT. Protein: CASSGPTGGHEKLFF.

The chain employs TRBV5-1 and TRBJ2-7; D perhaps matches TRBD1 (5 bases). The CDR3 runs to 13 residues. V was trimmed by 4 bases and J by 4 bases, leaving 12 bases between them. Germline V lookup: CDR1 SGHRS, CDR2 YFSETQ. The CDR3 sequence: CASSPIDSYEQYF. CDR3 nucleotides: TGCGCCAGCAGCCCTATAGACAGTTACGAGCAGTACTTC.

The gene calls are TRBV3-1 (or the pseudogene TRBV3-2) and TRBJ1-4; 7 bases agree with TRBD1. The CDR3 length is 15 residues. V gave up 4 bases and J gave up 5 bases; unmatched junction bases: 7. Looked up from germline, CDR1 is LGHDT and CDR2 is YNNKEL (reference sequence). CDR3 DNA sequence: TGTGCCAGCAGCCCGACAGGGCCGAGAAATGAAAAACTGTTTTTT. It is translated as CASSPTGPRNEKLFF.

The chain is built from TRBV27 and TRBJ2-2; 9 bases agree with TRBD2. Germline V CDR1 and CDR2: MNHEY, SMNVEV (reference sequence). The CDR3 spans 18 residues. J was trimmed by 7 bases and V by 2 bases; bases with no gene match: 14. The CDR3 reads CASSLKGSAGGPHGELFF. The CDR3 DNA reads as TGTGCCAGCAGTTTAAAAGGTTCGGCGGGAGGGCCCCACGGGGAGCTGTTTTTT.

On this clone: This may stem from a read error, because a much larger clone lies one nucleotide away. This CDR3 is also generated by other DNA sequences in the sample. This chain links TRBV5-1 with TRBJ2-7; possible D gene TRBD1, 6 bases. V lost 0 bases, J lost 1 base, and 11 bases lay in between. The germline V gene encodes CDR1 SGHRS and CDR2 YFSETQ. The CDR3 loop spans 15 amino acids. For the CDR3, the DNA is TGCGCCAGCAGCTTGGTGTGGGGGCCGTCCTACGAGCAGTACTTC. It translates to CASSLVWGPSYEQYF. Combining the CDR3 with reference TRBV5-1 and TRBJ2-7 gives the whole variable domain KAGVTQTPRYLIKTRGQQVTLSCSPISGHRSVSWYQQTPGQGLQFLFEYFSETQRNKGNFPGRFSGRQFSNSRSEMNVSTLELGDSALYLCASSLVWGPSYEQYFGPGTRLTVT.

CDR3 protein: CASSSGNRAYEQYF. Here the CDR3 DNA reads TGCGCCAGCAGCTCCGGGAATCGGGCCTACGAGCAGTACTTC. J is TRBJ2-7 and V is TRBV5-1; D possibly corresponds to TRBD2 (5 bases). CDR3 length: 14 amino acids. V was clipped by 3 bases and J by 2 bases, with 12 bases between them. CDR1 SGHRS and CDR2 YFSETQ come from the germline V gene. Full variable domain (missing parts from reference TRBV5-1 and TRBJ2-7): KAGVTQTPRYLIKTRGQQVTLSCSPISGHRSVSWYQQTPGQGLQFLFEYFSETQRNKGNFPGRFSGRQFSNSRSEMNVSTLELGDSALYLCASSSGNRAYEQYFGPGTRLTVT.

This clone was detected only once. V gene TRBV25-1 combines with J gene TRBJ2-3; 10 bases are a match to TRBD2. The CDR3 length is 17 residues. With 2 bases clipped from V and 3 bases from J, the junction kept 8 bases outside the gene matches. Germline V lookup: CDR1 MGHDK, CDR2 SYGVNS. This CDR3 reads CASSETGAGGGTDTQYF. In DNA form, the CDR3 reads TGTGCCAGCAGTGAAACGGGAGCGGGAGGGGGAACAGATACGCAGTATTTT.

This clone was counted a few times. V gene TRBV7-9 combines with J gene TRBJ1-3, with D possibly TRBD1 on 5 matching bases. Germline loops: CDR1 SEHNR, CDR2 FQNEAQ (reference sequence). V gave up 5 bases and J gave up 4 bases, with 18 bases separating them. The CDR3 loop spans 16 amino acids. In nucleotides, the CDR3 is TGTGCCAGCAGCATGCAGGGACGGCTTTCAGGAAACACCATATATTTT. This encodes CASSMQGRLSGNTIYF.